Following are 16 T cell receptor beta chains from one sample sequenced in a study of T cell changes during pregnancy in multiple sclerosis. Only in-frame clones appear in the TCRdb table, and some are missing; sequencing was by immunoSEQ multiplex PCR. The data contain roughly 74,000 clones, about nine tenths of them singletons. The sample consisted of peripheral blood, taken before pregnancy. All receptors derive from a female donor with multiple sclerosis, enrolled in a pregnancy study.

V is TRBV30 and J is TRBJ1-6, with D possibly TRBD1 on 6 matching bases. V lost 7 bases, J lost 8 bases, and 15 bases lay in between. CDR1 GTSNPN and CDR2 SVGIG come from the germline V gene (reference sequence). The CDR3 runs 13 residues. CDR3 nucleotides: TGTGCCTCTACAGGGTTGCGGCATTCACCCCTCCACTTT. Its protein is CASTGLRHSPLHF.

CDR3 sequence: CAISMGQQETQYF. Written as DNA, the CDR3 is TGTGCCATCAGTATGGGACAGCAAGAGACCCAGTACTTC. The chain couples TRBV10-3 to TRBJ2-5; TRBD1 agrees at 7 bases. CDR1 and CDR2 (germline): ENHRY, SYGVKD. The CDR3 spans 13 residues. The V gene end was trimmed by 5 bases and the J gene end by 2 bases; junction bases not matched to a gene: 2.

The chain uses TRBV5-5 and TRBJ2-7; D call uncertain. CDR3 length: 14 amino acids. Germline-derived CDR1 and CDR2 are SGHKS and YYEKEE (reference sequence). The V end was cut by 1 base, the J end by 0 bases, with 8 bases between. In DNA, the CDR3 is TGTGCCAGCAGCTTGTCGCACAGCTCCTACGAGCAGTACTTC. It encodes CASSLSHSSYEQYF.

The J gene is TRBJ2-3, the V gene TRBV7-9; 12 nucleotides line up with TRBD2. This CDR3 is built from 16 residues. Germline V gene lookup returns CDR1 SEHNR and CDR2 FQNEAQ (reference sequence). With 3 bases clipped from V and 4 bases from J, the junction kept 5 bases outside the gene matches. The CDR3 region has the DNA TGTGCCAGCAGCTTCGGACTAGCGGGATTTTCAGATACGCAGTATTTT. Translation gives CASSFGLAGFSDTQYF.

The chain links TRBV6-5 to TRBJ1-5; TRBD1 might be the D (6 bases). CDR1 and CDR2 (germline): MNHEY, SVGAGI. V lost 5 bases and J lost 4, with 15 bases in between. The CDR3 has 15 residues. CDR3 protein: CASSLTTGPNQPQHF. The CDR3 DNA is TGTGCCAGCAGTCTCACGACAGGACCAAATCAGCCCCAGCATTTT.

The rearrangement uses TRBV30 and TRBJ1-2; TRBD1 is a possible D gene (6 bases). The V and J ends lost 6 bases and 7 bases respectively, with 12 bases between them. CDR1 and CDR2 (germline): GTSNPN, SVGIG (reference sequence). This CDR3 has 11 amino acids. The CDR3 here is CACIQGFGYTF. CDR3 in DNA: TGTGCCTGCATACAGGGATTTGGCTACACCTTC.

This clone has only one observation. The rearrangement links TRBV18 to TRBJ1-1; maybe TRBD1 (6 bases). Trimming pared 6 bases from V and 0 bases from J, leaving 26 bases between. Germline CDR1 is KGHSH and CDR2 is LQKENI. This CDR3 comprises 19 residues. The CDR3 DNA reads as TGTGCCAGCTCGCACTCGGGGGGCGACGCCAATTCCATGAACACTGAAGCTTTCTTT. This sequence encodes CASSHSGGDANSMNTEAFF.

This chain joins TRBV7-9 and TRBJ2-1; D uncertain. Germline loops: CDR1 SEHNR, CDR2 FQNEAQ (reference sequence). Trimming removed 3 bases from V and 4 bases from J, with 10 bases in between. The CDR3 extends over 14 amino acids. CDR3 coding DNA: TGTGCCAGCAGCTTCTCCCTTCTTTACAATGAGCAGTTCTTC. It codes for CASSFSLLYNEQFF.

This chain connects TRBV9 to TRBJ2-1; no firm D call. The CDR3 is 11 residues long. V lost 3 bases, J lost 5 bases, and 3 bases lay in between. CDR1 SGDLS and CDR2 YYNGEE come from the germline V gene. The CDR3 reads CASSAHNEQFF. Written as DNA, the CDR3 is TGTGCCAGCAGCGCTCACAATGAGCAGTTCTTC. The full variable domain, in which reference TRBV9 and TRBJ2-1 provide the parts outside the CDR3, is DSGVTQTPKHLITATGQRVTLRCSPRSGDLSVYWYQQSLDQGLQFLIQYYNGEERAKGNILERFSAQQFPDLHSELNLSSLELGDSALYFCASSAHNEQFFGPGTRLTVL.

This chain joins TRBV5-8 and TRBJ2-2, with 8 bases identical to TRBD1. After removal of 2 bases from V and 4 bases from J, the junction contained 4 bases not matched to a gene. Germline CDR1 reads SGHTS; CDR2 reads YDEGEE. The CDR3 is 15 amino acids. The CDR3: CASSFNTGGTGELFF. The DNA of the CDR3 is TGTGCCAGCAGCTTCAACACAGGGGGCACCGGGGAGCTGTTTTTT.

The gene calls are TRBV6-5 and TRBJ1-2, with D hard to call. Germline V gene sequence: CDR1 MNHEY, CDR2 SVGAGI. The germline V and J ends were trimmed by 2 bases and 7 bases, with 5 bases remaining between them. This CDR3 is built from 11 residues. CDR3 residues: CASSYGLGYTF. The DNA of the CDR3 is TGTGCCAGCAGTTACGGGCTTGGCTACACCTTC.

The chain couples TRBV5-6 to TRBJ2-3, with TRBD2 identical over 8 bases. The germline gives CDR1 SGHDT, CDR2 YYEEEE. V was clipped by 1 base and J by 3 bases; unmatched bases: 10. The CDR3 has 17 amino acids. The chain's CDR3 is CASSLRDSGTETDTQYF. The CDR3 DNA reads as TGTGCCAGCAGCTTGAGGGATAGCGGGACTGAGACAGATACGCAGTATTTT.

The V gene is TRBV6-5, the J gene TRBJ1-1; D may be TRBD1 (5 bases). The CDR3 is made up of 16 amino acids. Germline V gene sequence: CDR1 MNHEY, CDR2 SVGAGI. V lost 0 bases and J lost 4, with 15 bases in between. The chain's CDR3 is CASSYSTGGGGTEAFF. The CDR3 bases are TGTGCCAGCAGTTACTCGACGGGCGGGGGTGGCACTGAAGCTTTCTTT.

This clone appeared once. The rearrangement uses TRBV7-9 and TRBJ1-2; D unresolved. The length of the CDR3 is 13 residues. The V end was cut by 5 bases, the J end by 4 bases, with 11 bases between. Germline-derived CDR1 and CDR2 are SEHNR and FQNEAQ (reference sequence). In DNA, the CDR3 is TGTGCCAGCAGCCTTGCTGACATCTATGGCTACACCTTC. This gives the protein CASSLADIYGYTF.

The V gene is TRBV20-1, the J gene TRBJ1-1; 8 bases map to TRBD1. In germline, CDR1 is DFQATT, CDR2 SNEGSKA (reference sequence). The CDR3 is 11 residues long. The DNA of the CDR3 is TGCAGACCTACAGGGGGCACTGAAGCTTTCTTT. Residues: CRPTGGTEAFF.

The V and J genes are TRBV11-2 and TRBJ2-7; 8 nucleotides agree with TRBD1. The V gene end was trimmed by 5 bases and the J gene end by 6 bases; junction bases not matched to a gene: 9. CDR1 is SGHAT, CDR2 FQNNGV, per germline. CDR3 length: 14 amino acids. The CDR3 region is CASSNPDRAGEQYF. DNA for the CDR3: TGTGCCAGCAGCAACCCGGACAGGGCGGGCGAGCAGTACTTC.